Listed here are 30 T cell receptor beta chains from one sample, sequenced in a study of shared clonotypes between healthy human individuals (dated by TCRdb to the early 2020s). Libraries were built with the immunoSEQ multiplex PCR assay. TCRdb took this table from immuneACCESS and kept in-frame rearrangements with V and J called. Such tables lack part of the clones; where checked against another copy, unresolved V genes explain under half of the gap, and the rest is unexplained. The sample table contains fewer than 350,000 clones; only one count was recorded for around 90% of them. Around 16% of the sample goes to the ten largest clones. Material for sequencing was memory CD8+ T cells sorted from blood. The cell subset or site label for this specimen denotes: CD45RO+ cells pooled with CCR7-negative TemRA cells. Receptors originate from a man younger than 30 in good health.

V is TRBV27 and J is TRBJ2-7, with TRBD2 matching 9 bases. In germline, CDR1 is MNHEY, CDR2 SMNVEV (reference sequence). V dropped 3 bases and J dropped 2; count of bases not matched to a gene: 5. CDR3 size: 15 residues. In DNA form, the CDR3 reads TGTGCCAGCAGTTTTTCTAGCGGGGATGCCTACGAGCAGTACTTC. Amino acids: CASSFSSGDAYEQYF.

The chain links TRBV27 to TRBJ1-5; tentatively, D is TRBD1 (5 bases). The CDR3 runs to 14 residues. V was clipped by 5 bases and J by 6 bases, with 14 bases between them. Germline loops: CDR1 MNHEY, CDR2 SMNVEV (reference sequence). The CDR3 DNA reads as TGTGCCAGCAGTCCGGTGGGGGATCTTCAGCCCCAGCATTTT. This gives the protein CASSPVGDLQPQHF.

The chain joins TRBV4-1 to TRBJ1-2; D gene unclear. Trimming removed 1 base at V and 5 bases at J, with 11 bases between. The CDR3 has 14 amino acids. CDR1 is MGHRA and CDR2 is YSYEKL in the germline V gene. CDR3 sequence: CASSQVIVGYGYTF. The CDR3 coding sequence is TGCGCCAGCAGCCAAGTCATAGTGGGGTATGGCTACACCTTC.

The chain employs TRBV27 and TRBJ2-7, with 9 bases that match TRBD2. The CDR3 contains 14 residues. The J segment lost 2 bases and the V segment lost 2 bases, leaving 1 base of the junction unmatched. Germline V gene lookup returns CDR1 MNHEY and CDR2 SMNVEV (reference sequence). The CDR3: CASSLVAGAYEQYF. The CDR3 coding sequence is TGTGCCAGCAGTTTAGTAGCGGGGGCCTACGAGCAGTACTTC.

This chain links TRBV5-6 with TRBJ1-2; D gene uncertain. The length of the CDR3 is 16 residues. The V end was cut by 1 base, the J end by 4 bases, with 17 bases between. Germline V gene data show CDR1 as SGHDT and CDR2 as YYEEEE. The CDR3 nucleotides read TGTGCCAGCAGCTTGCCAGTTGGGGTCTTAGGCTATGGCTACACCTTC. Translated, it gives CASSLPVGVLGYGYTF. Together with reference TRBV5-6 and TRBJ1-2, the CDR3 gives the full variable domain: DAGVTQSPTHLIKTRGQQVTLRCSPKSGHDTVSWYQQALGQGPQFIFQYYEEEERQRGNFPDRFSGHQFPNYSSELNVNALLLGDSALYLCASSLPVGVLGYGYTFGSGTRLTVV.

This chain uses TRBV5-4 with TRBJ2-1, with D perhaps TRBD2 (6 bases). The CDR3 loop spans 15 amino acids. V was shortened by 7 bases and J by 4 bases, with 18 bases between the two germline ends. CDR1 is SGHNT and CDR2 is YYREEE in the germline V gene (reference sequence). CDR3 sequence: CASCRELASYNEQFF. In nucleotides, the CDR3 is TGTGCCAGCTGTAGGGAGCTAGCGAGTTACAATGAGCAGTTCTTC.

This rearrangement joins TRBV7-8 to TRBJ2-3, with unresolved D. Trimming pared 8 bases from V and 0 bases from J, leaving 6 bases between. The CDR3 extends over 12 amino acids. CDR1 and CDR2 (germline): SGHVS, FQNEAQ. Written as DNA, the CDR3 is TGTGCCAGCGGGCCGAGCACAGATACGCAGTATTTT. It codes for CASGPSTDTQYF.

The chain recombines TRBV15 with TRBJ2-7, with a possible D match to TRBD2 (7 bases). From germline, CDR1 is LNHNV and CDR2 YYDKDF (reference sequence). This CDR3 contains 15 residues. The V end was cut by 5 bases, the J end by 2 bases, with 16 bases between. The CDR3 bases are TGTGCCACCAGCCCCAGTCGGGGGGCAGCCTACGAGCAGTACTTC. Its protein product is CATSPSRGAAYEQYF.

The chain combines TRBV27 with TRBJ2-2, with 15 bases that match TRBD2. The germline CDR1 and CDR2 sequences are MNHEY and SMNVEV (reference sequence). With 6 bases clipped from V and 6 bases from J, the junction kept 11 bases outside the gene matches. CDR3 length: 18 residues. The CDR3 here is CASSLKLWTSGRAGELFF. CDR3 nucleotides: TGTGCCAGCAGCCTCAAACTGTGGACTAGCGGGAGGGCCGGGGAGCTGTTTTTT.

The chain has TRBV10-3 and TRBJ2-3, with D unclear. CDR1 ENHRY and CDR2 SYGVKD come from the germline V gene. Deletions cut 0 bases from V and 6 bases from J, with 13 bases between. This CDR3 comprises 15 residues. CDR3 residues: CAISESLLPGDTQYF. The CDR3 DNA sequence: TGTGCCATCAGTGAGTCCTTACTCCCTGGCGATACGCAGTATTTT.

This clone has ten or more counts. The rearrangement links TRBV7-2 to TRBJ2-5; 11 positions agree with TRBD2. With 3 bases clipped from V and 4 bases from J, the junction kept 1 base outside the gene matches. The CDR3 consists of 14 residues. Germline assignment: CDR1 SGHTA and CDR2 FQGNSA. CDR3 sequence reads: CASSFGLAGETQYF. Here the CDR3 DNA reads TGTGCCAGCAGCTTTGGACTAGCGGGAGAGACCCAGTACTTC.

The V and J genes are TRBV4-1 and TRBJ2-7; 9 bases match TRBD2. Trimming took 6 bases from V and 2 from J; bases not matched to a gene: 14. This CDR3 is built from 17 residues. Germline V CDR1 and CDR2: MGHRA, YSYEKL. The CDR3 coding sequence is TGCGCCAGCAGTCTTAGTTCTCTAGCGGGGACCCCCTACGAGCAGTACTTC. It specifies CASSLSSLAGTPYEQYF.

The chain combines TRBV4-3 with TRBJ2-7; possible D gene TRBD1, 6 bases. The germline gives CDR1 LGHNA, CDR2 YSLEER. V lost 0 bases to trimming and J lost 1 base, with 19 bases between them. The CDR3 totals 18 residues. CDR3 bases: TGCGCCAGCAGCCAAGATTGGGGGCGTAGCCTTAAATCCTACGAGCAGTACTTC. It is translated as CASSQDWGRSLKSYEQYF.

The chain carries TRBV30 and TRBJ2-3; D remains ambiguous. The V gene lost 1 base and the J gene lost 0 bases, with 5 bases spanning the gap. CDR3 length: 13 residues. The germline V gene encodes CDR1 GTSNPN and CDR2 SVGIG (reference sequence). This CDR3 reads CAWSGDSTDTQYF. DNA of the CDR3: TGTGCCTGGAGTGGGGATAGCACAGATACGCAGTATTTT.

The chain employs TRBV5-6 and TRBJ2-5; TRBD2 aligns across 13 bases. J was trimmed by 4 bases and V by 2 bases; bases with no gene match: 5. Germline CDR1 is SGHDT and CDR2 is YYEEEE. The CDR3 extends over 16 amino acids. The CDR3 protein is CASSLGLAGVLETQYF. As DNA, the CDR3 is TGTGCCAGCAGCTTAGGACTAGCGGGAGTTTTAGAGACCCAGTACTTC.

The rearrangement uses TRBV30 and TRBJ2-7; D might be TRBD1 (6 bases). Germline CDR1 and CDR2: GTSNPN and SVGIG (reference sequence). This CDR3 region has 15 residues. Trimming took 4 bases from V and 1 from J, leaving 17 bases between them. CDR3 sequence: CAWNTRTARSYEQYF. As DNA, the CDR3 is TGTGCCTGGAACACCCGGACAGCACGATCCTACGAGCAGTACTTC.

V usage is TRBV6-1 and J usage is TRBJ1-2; 9 nucleotides line up with TRBD1. Germline values: CDR1 MNHNS, CDR2 SASEGT. V lost 1 base, J lost 0 bases, and 3 bases stayed unmatched. This CDR3 is 16 amino acids long. The CDR3: CASSEVGQGTNYGYTF. CDR3 DNA sequence: TGTGCCAGCAGTGAAGTGGGACAGGGAACTAACTATGGCTACACCTTC.

V usage is TRBV28 and J usage is TRBJ1-1; D is ambiguous. The CDR3 length is 14 residues. The V gene lost 3 bases and the J gene lost 5 bases, with 13 bases spanning the gap. CDR1 is MDHEN and CDR2 is SYDVKM in the germline V gene. CDR3 DNA: TGTGCCAGCAGTTTGCCCGCTTGGGGAACTGAAGCTTTCTTT. Its translation is CASSLPAWGTEAFF.

This clone was recorded many times. V and J are TRBV11-2 and TRBJ2-7; D unresolved. There are 13 residues in the CDR3. V shed 5 bases and J shed 3 bases, with 11 bases lying between them. CDR1 is SGHAT, CDR2 FQNNGV, per germline. Here the CDR3 reads CASSPNTDYEQYF. In nucleotides, the CDR3 is TGTGCCAGCAGCCCAAACACCGACTACGAGCAGTACTTC.

This clone was seen only a few times. This chain links TRBV7-9 with TRBJ2-7; D may be TRBD1 (6 bases). Trimming took off 9 bases at V and 2 bases at J, with 14 bases between the two ends. This CDR3 is 13 amino acids long. Germline CDR1 is SEHNR and CDR2 is FQNEAQ (reference sequence). In DNA, the CDR3 is TGTGCCAGTAGGCTCGGGGACACCTACGAGCAGTACTTC. Amino acids: CASRLGDTYEQYF.

This chain's CDR3 is CASSKDSFYNSPLHF. The CDR3 nucleotides read TGTGCCAGCAGTAAGGACAGCTTCTATAATTCACCCCTCCACTTT. V gene TRBV28 combines with J gene TRBJ1-6, with a tentative D call TRBD1 (6 bases). The CDR3 length is 15 residues. Trimming took off 5 bases at V and 3 bases at J, with 11 bases between the two ends. Per the germline V gene, CDR1 is MDHEN and CDR2 is SYDVKM.

The chain links TRBV27 to TRBJ2-7, with 10 bases identical to TRBD1. Looked up from germline, CDR1 is MNHEY and CDR2 is SMNVEV (reference sequence). The V gene end was trimmed by 5 bases and the J gene end by 3 bases; junction bases not matched to a gene: 7. This CDR3 comprises 15 residues. The CDR3 coding sequence is TGTGCCAGCAGTACTTCCGGGACAGGGGACTACGAGCAGTACTTC. Its translation: CASSTSGTGDYEQYF.

The count of this clone is one. The chain recombines TRBV5-1 with TRBJ1-5, with 10 nucleotides matching TRBD1. Trimming cost V 3 bases and J 2 bases; bases outside gene matches: 11. The length of the CDR3 is 18 residues. In germline, CDR1 is SGHRS, CDR2 YFSETQ. CDR3 nucleotides: TGCGCCAGCAGCTCCAGATTAGACAGGGGGCTAGGCAATCAGCCCCAGCATTTT. It is translated as CASSSRLDRGLGNQPQHF.

V and J are TRBV6-1 and TRBJ2-7; D possibly corresponds to TRBD1 (5 bases). CDR1 and CDR2 (germline): MNHNS, SASEGT. The CDR3 extends over 12 amino acids. The V end was cut by 7 bases, the J end by 4 bases, with 11 bases between. CDR3: CASTQVVYEQYF. The DNA of the CDR3 is TGTGCCAGCACACAGGTGGTATACGAGCAGTACTTC.

This clone was observed a few times. The J gene is TRBJ1-5, the V gene TRBV6-1; D gene ambiguous. The CDR3 runs 13 residues. From germline, CDR1 is MNHNS and CDR2 SASEGT. V lost 5 bases to trimming and J lost 4 bases, with 9 bases between them. The CDR3 sequence is CASSREANQPQHF. The DNA for the CDR3 is TGTGCCAGCAGTCGGGAGGCTAATCAGCCCCAGCATTTT.

J is TRBJ1-4 and V is TRBV5-1; the D gene is possibly TRBD1 (5 bases). CDR1 is SGHRS, CDR2 YFSETQ, per germline. This CDR3 has 18 amino acids. V lost 0 bases to trimming and J lost 1 base, with 16 bases between them. CDR3 residues: CASSLAGLTLGTNEKLFF. The CDR3 nucleotides read TGCGCCAGCAGCTTGGCAGGGCTAACGCTGGGAACTAATGAAAAACTGTTTTTT.

This chain connects TRBV5-1 to TRBJ2-7, with 9 bases lining up with TRBD1. This CDR3 comprises 14 residues. The germline V gene encodes CDR1 SGHRS and CDR2 YFSETQ. V lost 4 bases, J lost 7 bases, and 9 bases stayed unmatched. CDR3 DNA: TGCGCCAGCAGCCACGACAGGGGGGACGATGAGCAGTACTTC. Its translation is CASSHDRGDDEQYF.

This clone has just one count. CDR3 in DNA: TGTGCCAGTTCCGCTGGGACAGCCGACGAGCAGTACTTC. It translates to CASSAGTADEQYF. The rearrangement joins TRBV11-3 to TRBJ2-7, with 7 bases lining up with TRBD1. The V and J ends lost 9 bases and 5 bases, in that order; junction bases with no gene match: 10. The germline gives CDR1 SGHNT, CDR2 YENEEA. There are 13 residues in the CDR3.

This clone showed up just a few times. The chain couples TRBV28 to TRBJ2-7, with D perhaps TRBD2 (6 bases). The CDR3 runs to 15 residues. Germline assignment: CDR1 MDHEN and CDR2 SYDVKM. V lost 5 bases to trimming and J lost 4 bases, with 18 bases between them. CDR3: CASSPGPVGRYEQYF. Written as DNA, the CDR3 is TGTGCCAGCAGTCCGGGCCCAGTGGGGAGGTACGAGCAGTACTTC.

Many counts were recorded for this clone. The same CDR3 also results from other DNA sequences found in this sample. The rearrangement joins TRBV27 to TRBJ2-7, with D tentatively TRBD1 (6 bases). The V gene's germline CDR1 is MNHEY and CDR2 SMNVEV (reference sequence). This CDR3 is built from 14 residues. Trimming pared 4 bases from V and 0 bases from J, leaving 10 bases between. The DNA for the CDR3 is TGTGCCAGCAGTTCTACAGGGTCCTCCTACGAGCAGTACTTC. It translates to CASSSTGSSYEQYF.